The rows below give T cell receptor beta chains drawn from one sample of a study of blood T cell repertoires in COVID-19. The repertoire was sequenced with immunoSEQ multiplex PCR; TCRdb's copy has only in-frame clones and lacks some. The sample comprises fewer than 180,000 clones, around 86% of which are singletons, and around 3.3% rests with the top ten. The source material was peripheral blood. These receptors were obtained from a man in his sixties or seventies with acute or convalescent COVID-19. The CDR3 runs from the conserved cysteine through the conserved F or W. Each record gives: clone size, J gene, D gene, V gene, CDR3 DNA, CDR3 protein. D genes are given only for firm matches. Clone sizes are given selectively: once, few, many, or a class where the clone is expanded.

-	TRBJ2-1	-	TRBV27	TGTGCCAGCAGTAAGCTCAATGAGCAGTTCTTC	CASSKLNEQFF
-	TRBJ2-3	-	TRBV11-3	TGTGCCAGCAGCCTAAGACAGGAGAGCACAGATACGCAGTATTTT	CASSLRQESTDTQYF
-	TRBJ2-7	TRBD2	TRBV3-1/TRBV3-2	TGTGCCAGCAGCCAAGGCGGTGGGTTAGCGGGAGTCTACTACGAGCAGTACTTC	CASSQGGGLAGVYYEQYF
-	TRBJ2-1	TRBD2	TRBV19	TGTGCCACAGGAGCGGGAGGTTCCTACAATGAGCAGTTCTTC	CATGAGGSYNEQFF
-	TRBJ1-2	-	TRBV3-1/TRBV3-2	TGTGCCAGCAGCCAAGAAGCGGGGGCTAACTATGGCTACACCTTC	CASSQEAGANYGYTF
-	TRBJ2-7	TRBD2	TRBV5-5	TGTGCCAGCAGCTTGGTCGGGACTACCTACGAGCAGTACTTC	CASSLVGTTYEQYF
-	TRBJ2-1	TRBD2	TRBV6-5	TGTGCCAGCAGTACAACTAGCGATCTAAGGTGGATCTTC	CASSTTSDLRWIF
once	TRBJ2-7	TRBD1	TRBV15	TGTGCCGCTCAAACAGGGGGCACCTACGAGCAGTACTTC	CAAQTGGTYEQYF
-	TRBJ2-5	TRBD2	TRBV18	TGTGCCAGCTCACAAGGACTAGCGGAGACCCAGTACTTC	CASSQGLAETQYF
-	TRBJ2-7	-	TRBV25-1	TGTGCCAGCAGTGATGGGAGAACTTACGAGCAGTACTTC	CASSDGRTYEQYF
-	TRBJ1-1	TRBD1	TRBV27	TGTGCCAGCAGTTTGTCGGGGGCAGGGGGCTTTAGGGGGACTGAAGCTTTCTTT	CASSLSGAGGFRGTEAFF
-	TRBJ2-5	-	TRBV5-1	TGCGCCAGCAGCTTGAAGCCCAGCGGACAAGAGACCCAGTACTTC	CASSLKPSGQETQYF
-	TRBJ2-3	-	TRBV19	TGTGCCAGTAGCCCGCGGGCCCAGGGGTCAGATACGCAGTATTTT	CASSPRAQGSDTQYF
-	TRBJ2-7	-	TRBV11-1	TGTGCCAGCAGCCTAACCCCGGGAGAGCAGTACTTC	CASSLTPGEQYF
-	TRBJ1-5	TRBD1	TRBV18	TGTGCCAGCTCACGGGACAGGGGTAATCAGCCCCAGCATTTT	CASSRDRGNQPQHF
-	TRBJ2-5	TRBD2	TRBV10-3	TGTGCCATCACTGAGTCCGGGACTAGCGGGGAGGCCCAGTACTTC	CAITESGTSGEAQYF
-	TRBJ2-7	-	TRBV24-1	TGTGCCACCAGTGATTTGGTTGGCAGGGAGGACGAGCAGTACTTC	CATSDLVGREDEQYF
-	TRBJ2-2	TRBD2	TRBV19	TGTGCCAGTAGTATGCAGGGACTAGCGGAATACACCGGGGAGCTGTTTTTT	CASSMQGLAEYTGELFF
-	TRBJ1-2	-	TRBV6-2/TRBV6-3	TGTGCCAGCAGCCTCACGACAGGAGCCGAGTACTATGGCTACACCTTC	CASSLTTGAEYYGYTF
-	TRBJ2-2	-	TRBV7-9	TGTGCCAGCAGCTTCCAGGATGGCGGGGAGCTGTTTTTT	CASSFQDGGELFF
-	TRBJ2-1	TRBD2	TRBV5-4	TGTGCCAGCAGCTTGGTACTAGCGGGAGTAATTGAGCAGTTCTTC	CASSLVLAGVIEQFF
-	TRBJ2-2	TRBD1	TRBV30	TGTGCCTGGAGTGCGGGGACAGGCGACACCGGGGAGCTGTTTTTT	CAWSAGTGDTGELFF
-	TRBJ2-7	TRBD2	TRBV11-2	TGTGCCAGCAGCTTAGATTTAGCGGGTATCTACGAGCAGTACTTC	CASSLDLAGIYEQYF
-	TRBJ1-5	-	TRBV4-2	TGTGCCAGCAGCCAAGGGTCCACAGTATCAAATCAGCCCCAGCATTTT	CASSQGSTVSNQPQHF
-	TRBJ1-1	-	TRBV5-1	TGCGCCAGCAGCTTGGGGGGCGCGAACACTGAAGCTTTCTTT	CASSLGGANTEAFF
-	TRBJ1-4	-	TRBV11-2	TGTGCCAGCAGCTTGGACAGCGACCGGGAACTGTTTTTT	CASSLDSDRELFF
-	TRBJ1-2	-	TRBV5-4	TGTGCCAGCAGCTTGGAACCGGTCTATGGCTACACCTTC	CASSLEPVYGYTF
-	TRBJ1-5	-	TRBV28	TGTGCCAGCACTATCCCCAATCAGCCCCAGCATTTT	CASTIPNQPQHF
-	TRBJ2-7	TRBD2	TRBV7-2	TGTGCCAGCAGCTTAGTGACTAGCGGGGCATACGAGCAGTACTTC	CASSLVTSGAYEQYF
-	TRBJ2-7	TRBD2	TRBV27	TGTGCCAGCAGTTTTTCCGGGACTAGCGGGTACGAGCAGTACTTC	CASSFSGTSGYEQYF